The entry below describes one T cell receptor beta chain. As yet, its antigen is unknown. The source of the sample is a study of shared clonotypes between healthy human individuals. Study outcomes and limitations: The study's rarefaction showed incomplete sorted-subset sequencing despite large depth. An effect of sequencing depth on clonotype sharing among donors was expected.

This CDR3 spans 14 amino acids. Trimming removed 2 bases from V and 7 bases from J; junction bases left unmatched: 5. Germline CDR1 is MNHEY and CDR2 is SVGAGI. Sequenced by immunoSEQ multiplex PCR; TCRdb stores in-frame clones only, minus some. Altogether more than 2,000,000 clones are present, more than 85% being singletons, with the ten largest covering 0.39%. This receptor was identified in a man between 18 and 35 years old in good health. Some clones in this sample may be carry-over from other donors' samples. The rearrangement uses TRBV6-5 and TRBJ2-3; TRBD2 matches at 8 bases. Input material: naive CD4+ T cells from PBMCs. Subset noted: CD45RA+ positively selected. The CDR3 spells CASSYPGGVHTQYF. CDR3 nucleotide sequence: TGTGCCAGCAGTTACCCGGGGGGGGTGCATACGCAGTATTTT.